These T cell receptor beta chains were read from a single sample in a study of beta chain features in type 1 diabetes. Assay used: immunoSEQ multiplex PCR; TCRdb lists only in-frame clones, some missing. The sample yields 970,000 or so clones, about a sixth seen once. The specimen was naive CD4+ T cells from blood. These receptors originate from a woman younger than 30 in good health. CDR3s include the opening cysteine and the closing phenylalanine or tryptophan. The D gene is left open where the match is weak. Size tells how often a clone was seen (once, few, many) or the class of an expanded clone, and some rows leave it out.

D	J	V	size	CDR3	DNA
TRBD1	TRBJ2-7	TRBV28	few	CASSPGGQGPDEQYF	TGTGCCAGCAGCCCAGGGGGACAGGGTCCCGACGAGCAGTACTTC
-	TRBJ2-7	TRBV6-6	few	CASSNYPYEQYF	TGTGCCAGCAGCAACTACCCCTACGAGCAGTACTTC
TRBD1	TRBJ1-1	TRBV28	-	CASSRPWTGARNTEAFF	TGTGCCAGCAGCCGACCATGGACAGGGGCGCGAAACACTGAAGCTTTCTTT
-	TRBJ2-7	TRBV5-4	few	CASSRGGYEQYF	TGTGCCAGCAGTCGAGGGGGCTACGAGCAGTACTTC
TRBD2	TRBJ2-1	TRBV18	-	CASSASRSGSRNEQFF	TGTGCCAGCTCAGCATCGCGGAGCGGGAGTCGCAATGAGCAGTTCTTC
-	TRBJ2-1	TRBV15	-	CATSSRQTDNNEQFF	TGTGCCACCAGCAGCAGACAGACAGATAACAATGAGCAGTTCTTC
-	TRBJ2-1	TRBV7-2	-	CASSLQRLWKQFF	TGTGCCAGCAGCTTACAACGCTTATGGAAGCAGTTCTTC
-	TRBJ1-3	TRBV18	few	CASSPYSGSGNTIYF	TGTGCCAGCTCACCGTATTCGGGCTCTGGAAACACCATATATTTT
-	TRBJ2-1	TRBV7-3	few	CASSLTGGVQFF	TGTGCCAGCAGCTTAACGGGGGGAGTGCAGTTCTTC
-	TRBJ2-1	TRBV27	-	CASSFDRSSYNEQFF	TGTGCCAGCAGCTTCGACAGGAGCTCCTACAATGAGCAGTTCTTC
-	TRBJ1-4	TRBV7-2	-	CASSLGGTFNEKLFF	TGTGCCAGCAGCTTAGGCGGAACATTTAATGAAAAACTGTTTTTT
TRBD1	TRBJ1-5	TRBV6-1	few	CASSTTGRLDQPQHF	TGTGCCAGCAGTACGACAGGGCGTTTGGATCAGCCCCAGCATTTT
-	TRBJ2-2	TRBV5-1	-	CASSLAGTGELFF	TGCGCCAGCAGCTTGGCGGGGACCGGGGAGCTGTTTTTT
-	TRBJ2-1	TRBV14	few	CASSPAVSSYNEQFF	TGTGCCAGCAGCCCAGCGGTAAGCTCCTACAATGAGCAGTTCTTC
TRBD1	TRBJ1-4	TRBV4-3	-	CASSPGTGGEKLFF	TGCGCCAGCAGCCCCGGGACAGGGGGAGAAAAACTGTTTTTT
TRBD2	TRBJ2-1	TRBV2	few	CASSAGRASNEQFF	TGTGCCAGCAGTGCGGGGAGGGCTTCCAATGAGCAGTTCTTC
TRBD1	TRBJ2-5	TRBV4-2	-	CASSQEGNRGQETQYF	TGTGCCAGCAGCCAAGAGGGGAACAGGGGGCAAGAGACCCAGTACTTC
-	TRBJ2-3	TRBV5-4	few	CASSAEPGRMGTDTQYF	TGTGCCAGCAGCGCTGAACCAGGGAGGATGGGCACAGATACGCAGTATTTT
-	TRBJ2-2	TRBV5-1	-	CASSSSRVNTGELFF	TGCGCCAGCAGCTCAAGCAGGGTAAACACCGGGGAGCTGTTTTTT
TRBD1	TRBJ2-1	TRBV6-5	few	CASGDREANEQFF	TGTGCCAGCGGGGACAGGGAGGCCAATGAGCAGTTCTTC
-	TRBJ2-2	TRBV9	-	CASSPGRGLAGELFF	TGTGCCAGCAGCCCAGGGCGGGGTTTGGCCGGGGAGCTGTTTTTT
TRBD1	TRBJ2-7	TRBV11-2	-	CASSAQGQGAYEQYF	TGTGCCAGCAGCGCACAGGGACAGGGGGCTTACGAGCAGTACTTC
TRBD1	TRBJ2-7	TRBV7-2	few	CASRAGTGMGEQYF	TGTGCCAGCAGGGCCGGGACAGGGATGGGGGAGCAGTACTTC
TRBD1	TRBJ1-5	TRBV7-2	few	CASSLDTGGNQPQHF	TGTGCCAGCAGCTTAGATACAGGGGGCAATCAGCCCCAGCATTTT
-	TRBJ1-1	TRBV7-3	-	CASSKTGNTEAFF	TGTGCCAGCAGCAAAACAGGGAACACTGAAGCTTTCTTT
-	TRBJ2-7	TRBV7-6	-	CASSLALGNHEQYF	TGTGCCAGCAGCTTAGCGCTTGGGAACCACGAGCAGTACTTC
TRBD1	TRBJ1-2	TRBV5-6	-	CASSLGSYPDRITGGYTF	TGTGCCAGCAGCTTGGGATCGTATCCGGACAGGATTACGGGGGGCTACACCTTC
TRBD2	TRBJ2-1	TRBV11-1	few	CASSLLTSGKYNEQFF	TGTGCCAGCAGCTTATTGACTAGCGGGAAGTACAATGAGCAGTTCTTC
TRBD2	TRBJ2-7	TRBV4-1	-	CASSQDLGRESEQYF	TGCGCCAGCAGCCAAGATCTCGGGCGGGAGAGCGAGCAGTACTTC